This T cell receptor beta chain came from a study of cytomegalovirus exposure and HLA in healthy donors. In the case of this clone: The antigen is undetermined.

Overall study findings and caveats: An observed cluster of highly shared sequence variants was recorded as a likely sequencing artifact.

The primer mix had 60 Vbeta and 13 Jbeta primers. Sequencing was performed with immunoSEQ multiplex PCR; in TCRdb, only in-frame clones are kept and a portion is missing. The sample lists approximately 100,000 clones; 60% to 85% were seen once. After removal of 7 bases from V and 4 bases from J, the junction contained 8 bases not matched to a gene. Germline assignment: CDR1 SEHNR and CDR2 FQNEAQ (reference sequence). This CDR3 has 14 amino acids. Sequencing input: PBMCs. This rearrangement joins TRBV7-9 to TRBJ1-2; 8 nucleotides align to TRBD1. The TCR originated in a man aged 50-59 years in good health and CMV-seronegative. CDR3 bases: TGTGCCAGCACCCCGGACAGGGACCGCTATGGCTACACCTTC. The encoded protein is CASTPDRDRYGYTF.